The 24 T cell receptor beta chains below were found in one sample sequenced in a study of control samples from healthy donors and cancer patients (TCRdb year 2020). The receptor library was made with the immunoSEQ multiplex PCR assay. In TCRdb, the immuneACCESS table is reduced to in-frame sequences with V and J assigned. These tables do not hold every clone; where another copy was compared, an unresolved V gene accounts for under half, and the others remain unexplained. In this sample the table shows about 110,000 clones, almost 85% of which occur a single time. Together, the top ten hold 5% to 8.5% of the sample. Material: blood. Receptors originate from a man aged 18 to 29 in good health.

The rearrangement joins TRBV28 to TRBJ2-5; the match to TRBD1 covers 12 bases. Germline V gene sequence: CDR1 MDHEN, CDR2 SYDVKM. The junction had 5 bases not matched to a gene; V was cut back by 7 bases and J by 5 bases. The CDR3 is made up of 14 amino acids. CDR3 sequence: CASTRDRGLETQYF. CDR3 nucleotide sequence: TGTGCCAGCACGAGGGACAGGGGGCTTGAGACCCAGTACTTC.

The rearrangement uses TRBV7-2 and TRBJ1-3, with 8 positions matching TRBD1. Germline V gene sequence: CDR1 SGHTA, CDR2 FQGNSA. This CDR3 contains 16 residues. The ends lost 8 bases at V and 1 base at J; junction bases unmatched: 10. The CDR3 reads CASVPTGERSGNTIYF. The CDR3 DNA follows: TGTGCCAGCGTACCGACAGGGGAGAGGTCTGGAAACACCATATATTTT.

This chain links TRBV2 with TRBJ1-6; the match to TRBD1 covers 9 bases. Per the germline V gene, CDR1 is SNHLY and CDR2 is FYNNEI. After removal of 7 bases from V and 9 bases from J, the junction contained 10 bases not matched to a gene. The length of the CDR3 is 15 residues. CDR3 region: CASTTGQGRVSPLHF. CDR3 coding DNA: TGTGCCAGCACCACCGGACAGGGGAGGGTTTCACCCCTCCACTTT. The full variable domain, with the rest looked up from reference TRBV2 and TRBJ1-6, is EPEVTQTPSHQVTQMGQEVILRCVPISNHLYFYWYRQILGQKVEFLVSFYNNEISEKSEIFDDQFSVERPDGSNFTLKIRSTKLEDSAMYFCASTTGQGRVSPLHFGNGTRLTVT.

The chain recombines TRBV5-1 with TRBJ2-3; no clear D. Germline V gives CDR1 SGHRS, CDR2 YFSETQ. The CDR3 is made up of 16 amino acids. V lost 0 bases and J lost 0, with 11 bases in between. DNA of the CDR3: TGCGCCAGCAGCTTGGGGGCCAGAGCTAGCACAGATACGCAGTATTTT. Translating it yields CASSLGARASTDTQYF.

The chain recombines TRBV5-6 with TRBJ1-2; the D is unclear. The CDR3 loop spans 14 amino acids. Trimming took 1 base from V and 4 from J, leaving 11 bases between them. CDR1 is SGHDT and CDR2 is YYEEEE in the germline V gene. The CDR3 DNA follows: TGTGCCAGCAGCTTGTGGCGGGAGAGCTATGGCTACACCTTC. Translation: CASSLWRESYGYTF.

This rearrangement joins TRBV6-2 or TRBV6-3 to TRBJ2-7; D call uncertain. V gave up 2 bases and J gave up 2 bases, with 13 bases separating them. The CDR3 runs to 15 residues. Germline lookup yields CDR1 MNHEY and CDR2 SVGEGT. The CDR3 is CASSYIVGRPYEQYF. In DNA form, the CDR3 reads TGTGCCAGCAGTTACATAGTCGGCAGACCCTACGAGCAGTACTTC.

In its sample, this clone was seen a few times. The DNA for the CDR3 is TGTGCCAGCAGTTACGTACTTACCGATGGCTACACCTTC. This encodes CASSYVLTDGYTF. The chain joins TRBV6-6 to TRBJ1-2, with D uncertain. The V end was cut by 2 bases, the J end by 6 bases, with 10 bases between. Germline V gives CDR1 MNHNY, CDR2 SVGAGI (reference sequence). The CDR3 has 13 amino acids.

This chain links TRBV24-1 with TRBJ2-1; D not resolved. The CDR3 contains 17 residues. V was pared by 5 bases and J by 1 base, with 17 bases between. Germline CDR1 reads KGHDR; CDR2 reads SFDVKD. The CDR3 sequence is CATSAATSFPSYNEQFF. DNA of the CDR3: TGTGCCACCAGTGCCGCGACCTCCTTCCCTTCCTACAATGAGCAGTTCTTC.

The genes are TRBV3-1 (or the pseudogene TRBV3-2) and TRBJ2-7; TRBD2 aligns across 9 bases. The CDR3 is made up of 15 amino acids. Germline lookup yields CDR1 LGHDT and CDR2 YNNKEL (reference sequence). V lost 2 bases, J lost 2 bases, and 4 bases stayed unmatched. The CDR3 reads CASSQQLAGPYEQYF. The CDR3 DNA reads TGTGCCAGCAGCCAACAACTAGCGGGTCCCTACGAGCAGTACTTC.

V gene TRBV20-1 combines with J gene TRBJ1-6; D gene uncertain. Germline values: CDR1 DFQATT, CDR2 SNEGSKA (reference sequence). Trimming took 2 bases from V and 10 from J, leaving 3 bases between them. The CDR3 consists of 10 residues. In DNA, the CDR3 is TGCAGTGCTAGATACTCACCCCTCCACTTT. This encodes CSARYSPLHF.

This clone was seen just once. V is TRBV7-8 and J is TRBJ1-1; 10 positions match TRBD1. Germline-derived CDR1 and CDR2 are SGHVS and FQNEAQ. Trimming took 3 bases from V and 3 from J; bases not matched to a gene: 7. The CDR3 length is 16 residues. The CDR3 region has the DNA TGTGCCAGCAGCTTTGGACAGGGGGTGAGTCACACTGAAGCTTTCTTT. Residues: CASSFGQGVSHTEAFF.

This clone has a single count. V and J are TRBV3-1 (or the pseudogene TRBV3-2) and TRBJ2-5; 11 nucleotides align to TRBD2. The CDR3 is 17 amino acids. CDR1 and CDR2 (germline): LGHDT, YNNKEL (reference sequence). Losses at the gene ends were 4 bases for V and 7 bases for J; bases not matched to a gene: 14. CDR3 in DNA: TGTGCCAGCAGCCTCCCATTAATTAGCGGGGGGGCGTGGACCCAGTACTTC. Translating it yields CASSLPLISGGAWTQYF.

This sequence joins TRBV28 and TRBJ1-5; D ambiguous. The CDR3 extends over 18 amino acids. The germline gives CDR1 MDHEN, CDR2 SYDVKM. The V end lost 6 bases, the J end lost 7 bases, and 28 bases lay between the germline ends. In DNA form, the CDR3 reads TGTGCCAGCAGGATGCTATCTTCAACGACGGGTGTAGGCCAGCCCCAGCATTTT. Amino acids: CASRMLSSTTGVGQPQHF. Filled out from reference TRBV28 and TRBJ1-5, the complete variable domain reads DVKVTQSSRYLVKRTGEKVFLECVQDMDHENMFWYRQDPGLGLRLIYFSYDVKMKEKGDIPEGYSVSREKKERFSLILESASTNQTSMYLCASRMLSSTTGVGQPQHFGDGTRLSIL.

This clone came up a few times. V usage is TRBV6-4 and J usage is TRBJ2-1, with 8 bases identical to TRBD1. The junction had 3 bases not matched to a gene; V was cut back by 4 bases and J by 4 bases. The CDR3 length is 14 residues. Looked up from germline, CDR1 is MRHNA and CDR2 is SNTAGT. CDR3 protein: CASSGGTGYNEQFF. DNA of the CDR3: TGTGCCAGCAGTGGTGGGACAGGTTACAATGAGCAGTTCTTC.

The chain's CDR3 is CASSQEAWTEHEQFF. The DNA for the CDR3 is TGTGCCAGCAGCCAAGAAGCGTGGACAGAACATGAGCAGTTCTTC. V and J are TRBV14 and TRBJ2-1; perhaps TRBD1 as D (6 bases). From germline, CDR1 is SGHDN and CDR2 FVKESK. The CDR3 sequence is 15 residues long. Trimming took off 0 bases at V and 8 bases at J, with 14 bases between the two ends.

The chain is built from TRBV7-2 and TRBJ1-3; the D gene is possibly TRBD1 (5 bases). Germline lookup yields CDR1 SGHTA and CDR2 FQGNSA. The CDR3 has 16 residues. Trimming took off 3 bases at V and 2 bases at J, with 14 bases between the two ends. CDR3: CASSLLSGVTGNTIYF. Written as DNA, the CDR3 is TGTGCCAGCAGCTTGCTCTCGGGGGTCACTGGAAACACCATATATTTT. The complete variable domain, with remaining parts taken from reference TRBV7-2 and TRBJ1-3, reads GAGVSQSPSNKVTEKGKDVELRCDPISGHTALYWYRQSLGQGLEFLIYFQGNSAPDKSGLPSDRFSAERTGGSVSTLTIQRTQQEDSAVYLCASSLLSGVTGNTIYFGEGSWLTVV.

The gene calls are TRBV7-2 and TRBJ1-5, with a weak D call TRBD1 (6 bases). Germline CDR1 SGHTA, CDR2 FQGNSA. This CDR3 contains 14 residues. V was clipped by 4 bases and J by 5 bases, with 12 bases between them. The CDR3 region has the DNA TGTGCCAGCAGCTCGACAGGCCGATATCAGCCCCAGCATTTT. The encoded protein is CASSSTGRYQPQHF.

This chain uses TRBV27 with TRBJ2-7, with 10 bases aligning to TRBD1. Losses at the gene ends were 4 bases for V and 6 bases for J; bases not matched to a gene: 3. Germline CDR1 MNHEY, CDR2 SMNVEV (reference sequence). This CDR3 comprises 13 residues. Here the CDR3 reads CASSWDRGSEQYF. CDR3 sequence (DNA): TGTGCCAGCAGTTGGGACAGGGGTTCCGAGCAGTACTTC.

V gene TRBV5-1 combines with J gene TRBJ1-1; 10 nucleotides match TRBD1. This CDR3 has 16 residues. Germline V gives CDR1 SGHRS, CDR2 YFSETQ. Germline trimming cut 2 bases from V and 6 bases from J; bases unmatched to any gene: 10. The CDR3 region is CASSFNPGQGSPEAFF. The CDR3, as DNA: TGCGCCAGCAGCTTCAACCCGGGACAGGGGAGCCCTGAAGCTTTCTTT.

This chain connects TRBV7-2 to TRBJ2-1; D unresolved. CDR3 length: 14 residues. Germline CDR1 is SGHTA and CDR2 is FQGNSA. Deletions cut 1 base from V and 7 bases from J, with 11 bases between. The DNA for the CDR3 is TGTGCCAGCAGCTTAGTGGCACCTGGGAATGAGCAGTTCTTC. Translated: CASSLVAPGNEQFF.

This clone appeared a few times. The CDR3 DNA reads as TGTGCCAGCTCACCCCGGGACAGGGGATTTGCAGATACGCAGTATTTT. Translating gives CASSPRDRGFADTQYF. The chain recombines TRBV18 with TRBJ2-3, with 10 bases matching TRBD1. Looked up from germline, CDR1 is KGHSH and CDR2 is LQKENI. The CDR3 is made up of 16 amino acids. Trimming took 3 bases from V and 4 from J; bases not matched to a gene: 7.

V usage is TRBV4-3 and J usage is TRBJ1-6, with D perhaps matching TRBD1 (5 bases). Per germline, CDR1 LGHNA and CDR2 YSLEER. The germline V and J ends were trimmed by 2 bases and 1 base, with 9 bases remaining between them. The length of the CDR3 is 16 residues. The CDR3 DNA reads TGCGCCAGCAGCCAAACAACAGGTTCCTATAATTCACCCCTCCACTTT. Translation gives CASSQTTGSYNSPLHF.

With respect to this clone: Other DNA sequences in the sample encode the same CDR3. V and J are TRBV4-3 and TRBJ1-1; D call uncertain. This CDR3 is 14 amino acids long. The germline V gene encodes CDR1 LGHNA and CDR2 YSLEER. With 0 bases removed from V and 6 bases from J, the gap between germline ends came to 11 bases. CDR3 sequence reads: CASSQDSWTAEAFF. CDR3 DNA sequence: TGCGCCAGCAGCCAAGACTCCTGGACGGCTGAAGCTTTCTTT.

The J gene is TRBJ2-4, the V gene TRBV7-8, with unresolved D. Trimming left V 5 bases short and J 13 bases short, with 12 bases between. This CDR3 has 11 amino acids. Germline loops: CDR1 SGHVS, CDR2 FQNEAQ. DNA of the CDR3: TGTGCCAGCAGCCAAGACCGCCTACAGTACTTC. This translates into CASSQDRLQYF. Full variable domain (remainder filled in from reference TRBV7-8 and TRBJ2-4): GAGVSQSPRYKVAKRGQDVALRCDPISGHVSLFWYQQALGQGPEFLTYFQNEAQLDKSGLPSDRFFAERPEGSVSTLKIQRTQQEDSAVYLCASSQDRLQYFGAGTRLSVL.